This T cell receptor (beta chain) stems from a study of blood T cells in healthy people across ages. The second PCR ran about 7 to 12 cycles with a sample-barcoded 5' primer and J-beta primers. The template-switch adaptor, which had 12 random nucleotides, put a tag on each cDNA molecule. TCRdb re-derived calls from the 5' RACE reads in MiXCR, one entry per CDR3 protein. The table lists about 640,000 distinct CDR3 sequences, around 41% of them singletons. As to this clonotype: Its specificity is unknown.

Study-wide points: Estimates of diversity drawn from one million T cells were considered underestimates.

Trimming removed 4 bases from V and 6 bases from J; junction bases left unmatched: 10. This CDR3 has 16 amino acids. Germline V CDR1 and CDR2: MNHNY, SVGAGI (reference sequence). The sequencing input was blood. J is TRBJ2-3 and V is TRBV6-6; 10 bases align to TRBD2. The TCR comes from a man older than 75 in good health. The CDR3 region has the DNA TGTGCCAGCAGTTCGAGTCTAGCGGGGGATTCGGATACGCAGTATTTT. It specifies CASSSSLAGDSDTQYF.